Listed below are T cell receptor beta chains from one sample, sequenced in a study of long-term antiretroviral therapy in people with HIV. Measured with immunoSEQ multiplex PCR; TCRdb has only the in-frame clones, and not every one. The data contain 24,000 or so clones, 90% to 95% of them singletons. The source was unsorted PBMCs, collected roughly 5.1 years after starting antiretroviral therapy. Receptors were obtained from a woman in her 50s with HIV. The CDR3 runs from the conserved cysteine through the conserved F or W. Fields, in order: J gene, V gene, D gene, clone size, CDR3 DNA, CDR3 protein. The D gene is left open where the match is weak. Part of the rows lack a size; the others show once, few, many or a class for expanded clones.

TRBJ2-7	TRBV5-6	TRBD1	NA	TGTGCCAGCAGCTTCGTCCGTACTGGGACAGGGGGTTTCGAGCAGTACTTC	CASSFVRTGTGGFEQYF
TRBJ1-2	TRBV7-2	TRBD1	few	TGTGCCAGCTTAAGGGACAGGGCCGGCTATGGCTACACCTTC	CASLRDRAGYGYTF
TRBJ2-7	TRBV9	TRBD2	NA	TGTGCCAGCAGCGTAGGACTAGCGGGAGTCTACGAGCAGTACTTC	CASSVGLAGVYEQYF
TRBJ2-2	TRBV27	TRBD2	NA	TGTGCCAGCACCCTGACTAGCGGCCTCACCGGGGAGCTGTTTTTT	CASTLTSGLTGELFF
TRBJ2-3	TRBV5-4	TRBD2	NA	TGTGCCAGCAGCCGGACTAGCGGGAGTTCAGATACGCAGTATTTT	CASSRTSGSSDTQYF
TRBJ2-7	TRBV11-2	NA	NA	TGTGCCAGCAGCCTCCTCCAGTACGAGCAGTACTTC	CASSLLQYEQYF
TRBJ1-5	TRBV5-5	NA	NA	TGTGCCAGCAGCTTAATGGCAGGGATTAATCAGCCCCAGCATTTT	CASSLMAGINQPQHF
TRBJ2-1	TRBV2	NA	NA	TGTGCCAGCAGTGAAGGTGGGGGGACGCTGAGCTCCTACAATGAGCAGTTCTTC	CASSEGGGTLSSYNEQFF
TRBJ2-2	TRBV11-2	TRBD2	NA	TGTGCCAGCAGCTATGGACTAGCGGGACCCCTCACCACCGGGGAGCTGTTTTTT	CASSYGLAGPLTTGELFF
TRBJ1-1	TRBV7-5	NA	NA	TGTGTCAGAAGCTTAAAACAGCCGATGGAGGTTGAAGCTTTCTTT	CVRSLKQPMEVEAFF
TRBJ2-7	TRBV9	NA	NA	TGTGCCAGCAGCGTAGGATATGCGCCCTACGAGCAGTACTTC	CASSVGYAPYEQYF
TRBJ2-7	TRBV15	NA	once	TGTGCCACCAGCAGAGGGGGGAGGAGCGAGCAGTACTTC	CATSRGGRSEQYF
TRBJ2-5	TRBV5-1	NA	NA	TGCGCCAGCAGCTTGGGTCAGGGTTTAGAGACCCAGTACTTC	CASSLGQGLETQYF
TRBJ2-6	TRBV5-4	NA	NA	TGTGCCAGCAGCTTTCCTGCCTCTGGGGCCAACGTCCTGACTTTC	CASSFPASGANVLTF
TRBJ2-4	TRBV7-9	TRBD1	NA	TGTGCCAGCAGCTTAGAGGGACAGGTTAACAAGAACATTCAGTACTTC	CASSLEGQVNKNIQYF
TRBJ2-5	TRBV5-1	NA	NA	TGCGCCAGCAGCTTGGAAGGACAAATCCAAGAGACCCAGTACTTC	CASSLEGQIQETQYF
TRBJ2-2	TRBV6-6	NA	NA	TGTGCCAGCAGTTACTCGCCGGAGAGGTCCGGGGAGCTGTTTTTT	CASSYSPERSGELFF
TRBJ2-1	TRBV29-1	TRBD2	NA	TGCAGCGTTGATGGTGCGGGAGGCACCTACAATGAGCAGTTCTTC	CSVDGAGGTYNEQFF
TRBJ1-1	TRBV27	NA	NA	TGTGCCAGCAAAGGAGTTGGCACTGAAGCTTTCTTT	CASKGVGTEAFF
TRBJ2-1	TRBV6-5	NA	NA	TGTGCCAGCAGTCCCAGGCGGCATGAGCAGTTCTTC	CASSPRRHEQFF
TRBJ2-7	TRBV5-1	NA	NA	TGCGCCAGCAGCTTGTTCACGGGAGACTTCTACGAGCAGTACTTC	CASSLFTGDFYEQYF
TRBJ2-7	TRBV29-1	NA	NA	TGCAGCGTACCTCGGGGTGGCAACGAGCAGTACTTC	CSVPRGGNEQYF
TRBJ1-1	TRBV19	TRBD1	NA	TGTGCCAGTAGTCCCCTCGGGGACAGCTACTTGAACACTGAAGCTTTCTTT	CASSPLGDSYLNTEAFF
TRBJ1-5	TRBV6-5	TRBD1	NA	TGTGCCAGCAGTTCTAAGACAGGGGACAACAATCAGCCCCAGCATTTT	CASSSKTGDNNQPQHF
TRBJ1-1	TRBV5-1	NA	once	TGCGCCAGCAGCTTGGAGGCAGGGATGGGAACTGAAGCTTTCTTT	CASSLEAGMGTEAFF
TRBJ2-5	TRBV6-4	TRBD2	NA	TGTGCCAGCAGTGAATCGGCGGGGGGGCCGGGGACCCAGTACTTC	CASSESAGGPGTQYF
TRBJ1-2	TRBV2	NA	NA	TGTGCCAGCAGTGAAGGTATTCTGGACAGAGACTACGGCTACACCTTC	CASSEGILDRDYGYTF
TRBJ2-7	TRBV11-2	TRBD1	NA	TGTGCCAGCAGCTTAGATGGGGACAGGACTTACGAGCAGTACTTC	CASSLDGDRTYEQYF
TRBJ1-1	TRBV10-3	NA	NA	TGTGCCATCGCTGGGAACACTGAAGCTTTCTTT	CAIAGNTEAFF
TRBJ1-2	TRBV28	NA	NA	TGTGCCAGCAGTTTTATCAGTTCGGAGGTTAACTATGGCTACACCTTC	CASSFISSEVNYGYTF
TRBJ2-3	TRBV4-1	TRBD1	NA	TGCGCCAGCAGCCATGGACAGGGGGCCCTAGATACGCAGTATTTT	CASSHGQGALDTQYF
TRBJ1-1	TRBV6-5	NA	NA	TGTGCCAGCAGTTACTCCCCTATGGGGGACACTGAAGCTTTCTTT	CASSYSPMGDTEAFF
TRBJ1-6	TRBV5-6	TRBD1	NA	TGTGCCAGCAGCCAGGGACAGGGGGGTTCACCCCTCCACTTT	CASSQGQGGSPLHF
TRBJ2-7	TRBV28	NA	few	TGTGCCAGCAGTGGCGATGCGTCCCCCGAGCAGTACTTC	CASSGDASPEQYF
TRBJ2-5	TRBV7-8	NA	NA	TGTGCCAGCAGCTTAGCGGTGGGGGCACAGACCCAGTACTTC	CASSLAVGAQTQYF
TRBJ1-1	TRBV11-2	NA	NA	TGTGCCAGCAGCTTGACAGTAAACACTGAAGCTTTCTTT	CASSLTVNTEAFF
TRBJ1-2	TRBV10-3	TRBD1	NA	TGTGCCATCAGTGAGGAACAGGGGTTTGGCTACACCTTC	CAISEEQGFGYTF
TRBJ2-3	TRBV7-2	NA	NA	TGTGCCAGCAGCTTAGCTCGGAGGGAGGCCTCAGATACGCAGTATTTT	CASSLARREASDTQYF
TRBJ2-5	TRBV7-2	TRBD2	NA	TGTGCCAGCAGCCTGTCTAGCGGGAGGGGAGAGGAGACCCAGTACTTC	CASSLSSGRGEETQYF
TRBJ2-1	TRBV6-6	TRBD2	once	TGTGCCAGCTTAGGACCTAGCGGGTTGTCCTACAATGAGCAGTTCTTC	CASLGPSGLSYNEQFF
TRBJ1-1	TRBV27	TRBD1	NA	TGTGCCAGCAGTCCGACAGGGAGGAACACTGAAGCTTTCTTT	CASSPTGRNTEAFF
TRBJ1-2	TRBV5-1	NA	NA	TGCGCCAGCAGCTTGCGCCAATCGGCGGATGGCTACACCTTC	CASSLRQSADGYTF